This TCR beta chain came from a study of blood T cell repertoires in COVID-19. Study in general: The origin of the acute and convalescent COVID-19 samples was the United States, Italy and Spain. T cells, B-cell-depleted T cells, or PBMCs supplied cDNA or gDNA.

The authors' processing: Amplified reference gene primers provided the basis for estimating nucleated cell counts. Assay: immunoSEQ multiplex PCR; the TCRdb copy retains only in-frame clones and omits some. D and trimming come from the DNA, and the V and J calls and clone size come from that table. The data show 200,000 to 250,000 clones, approximately 90% seen once. Germline V gene lookup returns CDR1 LGHNT and CDR2 FRNRAP. V was shortened by 5 bases and J by 0 bases, with 11 bases between the two germline ends. The CDR3 consists of 15 residues. A Seattle source enrolled patients during active infection and followed them longitudinally.

This clonotype was obtained from a woman aged 45-59 years with COVID-19, enrolled during active disease. The V and J genes are TRBV12-5 and TRBJ1-3, with D possibly being TRBD1 (6 bases). The sample was peripheral blood. The CDR3: CASGPQGFSGNTIYF. The CDR3 nucleotides are TGTGCTAGTGGTCCACAGGGTTTCTCTGGAAACACCATATATTTT.